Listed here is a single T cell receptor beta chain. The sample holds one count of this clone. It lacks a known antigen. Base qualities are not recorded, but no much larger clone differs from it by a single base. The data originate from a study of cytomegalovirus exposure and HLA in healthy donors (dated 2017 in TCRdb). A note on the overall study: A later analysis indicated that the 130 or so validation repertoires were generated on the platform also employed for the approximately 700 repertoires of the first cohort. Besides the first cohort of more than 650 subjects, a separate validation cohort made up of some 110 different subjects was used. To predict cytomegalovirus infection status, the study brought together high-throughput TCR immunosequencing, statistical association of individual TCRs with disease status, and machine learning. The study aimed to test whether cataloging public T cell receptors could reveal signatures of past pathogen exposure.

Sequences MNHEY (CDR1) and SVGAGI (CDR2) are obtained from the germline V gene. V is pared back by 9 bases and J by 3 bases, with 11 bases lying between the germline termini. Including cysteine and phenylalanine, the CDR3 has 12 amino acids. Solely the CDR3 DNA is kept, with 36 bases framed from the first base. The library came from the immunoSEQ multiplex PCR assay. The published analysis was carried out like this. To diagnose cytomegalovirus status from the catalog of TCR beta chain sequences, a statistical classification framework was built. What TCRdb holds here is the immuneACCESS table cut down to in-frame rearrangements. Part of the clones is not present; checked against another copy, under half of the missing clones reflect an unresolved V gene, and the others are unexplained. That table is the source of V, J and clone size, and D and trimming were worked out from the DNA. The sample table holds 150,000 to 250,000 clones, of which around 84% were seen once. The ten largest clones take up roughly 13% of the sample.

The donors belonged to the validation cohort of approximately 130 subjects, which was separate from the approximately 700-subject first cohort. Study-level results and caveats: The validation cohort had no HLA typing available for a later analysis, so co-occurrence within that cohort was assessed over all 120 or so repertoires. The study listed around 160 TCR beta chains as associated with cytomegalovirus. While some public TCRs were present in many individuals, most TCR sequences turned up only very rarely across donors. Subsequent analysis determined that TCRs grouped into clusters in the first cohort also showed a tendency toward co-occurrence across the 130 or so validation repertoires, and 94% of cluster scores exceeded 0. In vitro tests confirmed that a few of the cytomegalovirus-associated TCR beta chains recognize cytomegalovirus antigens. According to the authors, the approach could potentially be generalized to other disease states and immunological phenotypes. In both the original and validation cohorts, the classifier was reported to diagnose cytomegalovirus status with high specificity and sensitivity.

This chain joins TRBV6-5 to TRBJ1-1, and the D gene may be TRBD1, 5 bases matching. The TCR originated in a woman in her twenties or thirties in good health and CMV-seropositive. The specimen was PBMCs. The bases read TGTGCCAGTGGGGGGAGGGACACTGAAGCTTTCTTT. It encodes CASGGRDTEAFF.